The 19 T cell receptor beta chains given below trace back to one sample, sequenced in a study of shared T cell receptors in the human thymus. TCRdb keeps only in-frame clones here, not all; method: immunoSEQ multiplex PCR. Here the sample spans some 700,000 clones, roughly 88% being singletons. These data were also reused for a study on human thymus T cells.

The sample comprised thymocytes. The receptor set was obtained from a boy in the first two years of life with a congenital heart defect.

This clone appeared a single time. CDR3 DNA sequence: TGTGCCAGTCTTCGACTAGCGGGAGCCTACGAGCAGTACTTC. This translates into CASLRLAGAYEQYF. The genes are TRBV6-5 and TRBJ2-7; 12 bases map to TRBD2. The V segment lost 9 bases and the J segment 2 bases; nucleotides outside the gene matches: 5. Germline values: CDR1 MNHEY, CDR2 SVGAGI. The CDR3 is 14 amino acids.

This clone was counted between two and nine times. The chain has TRBV7-9 and TRBJ2-3; 7 bases match TRBD1. The CDR3 loop spans 14 amino acids. CDR1 is SEHNR, CDR2 FQNEAQ, per germline (reference sequence). After removal of 5 bases from V and 4 bases from J, the junction contained 6 bases not matched to a gene. For the CDR3, the DNA is TGTGCCAGCAGCACCCGACAGGGATCAGATACGCAGTATTTT. Its translation is CASSTRQGSDTQYF.

The table lists this clone with a count of one. The chain combines TRBV6-1 with TRBJ2-1, with D perhaps matching TRBD1 (6 bases). V gave up 0 bases and J gave up 1 base, with 10 bases separating them. Germline V gives CDR1 MNHNS, CDR2 SASEGT. The CDR3 covers 16 residues. The CDR3 spells CASSEAPGDSYNEQFF. DNA for the CDR3: TGTGCCAGCAGTGAAGCGCCAGGGGATTCCTACAATGAGCAGTTCTTC.

The genes are TRBV21-1 and TRBJ1-5. TRBV21-1 is a pseudogene locus. The CDR3 consists of 16 residues. Written as DNA, the CDR3 is TGTGCCAGCAGCGCCAAGAGGCGGGGGGCGGGGCAGCCCCAGCATTTT. This translates into CASSAKRRGAGQPQHF.

V and J are TRBV7-2 and TRBJ2-7; 7 bases are a match to TRBD2. In germline, CDR1 is SGHTA, CDR2 FQGNSA. This CDR3 has 13 residues. CDR3 coding DNA: TGTGCTTCGTCTGGGGGGGAATTTTACGAGCAGTACTTC. Translating gives CASSGGEFYEQYF.

V usage is TRBV9 and J usage is TRBJ1-1; 8 bases are shared with TRBD1. Per the germline V gene, CDR1 is SGDLS and CDR2 is YYNGEE. The CDR3 loop spans 16 amino acids. V lost 4 bases to trimming and J lost 1 base; unmatched junction nucleotides: 9. The DNA for the CDR3 is TGTGCCAGCAGCTCCGGACAGGGAAAGGAGAACACTGAAGCTTTCTTT. Translating gives CASSSGQGKENTEAFF. Combining the CDR3 with reference TRBV9 and TRBJ1-1 gives the whole variable domain DSGVTQTPKHLITATGQRVTLRCSPRSGDLSVYWYQQSLDQGLQFLIQYYNGEERAKGNILERFSAQQFPDLHSELNLSSLELGDSALYFCASSSGQGKENTEAFFGQGTRLTVV.

The chain combines TRBV30 with TRBJ2-7, with TRBD1 as a possible D gene (7 bases). The CDR3 contains 13 residues. Germline lookup yields CDR1 GTSNPN and CDR2 SVGIG (reference sequence). Trimming cost V 5 bases and J 9 bases, with 20 bases left between them. The CDR3 loop is CAWVEEGALVQYF. CDR3 nucleotide sequence: TGTGCCTGGGTTGAGGAGGGGGCTCTTGTGCAGTACTTC.

The chain joins TRBV6-5 to TRBJ2-7; possibly TRBD1 for D (6 bases). CDR3 length equals 14 residues. The V gene's germline CDR1 is MNHEY and CDR2 SVGAGI. Trimming removed 7 bases from V and 0 bases from J, with 13 bases in between. CDR3 in amino acids: CASNPDSSSYEQYF. The CDR3 DNA follows: TGTGCCAGCAATCCGGACAGCAGCTCCTACGAGCAGTACTTC.

The chain carries TRBV27 and TRBJ2-2, with D possibly being TRBD2 (5 bases). Looked up from germline, CDR1 is MNHEY and CDR2 is SMNVEV (reference sequence). Between the trimmed V and J ends, which lost 3 bases and 3 bases, there was a span of 17 bases. The CDR3 is 17 amino acids. The CDR3 loop reads CASSLEAAHADTGELFF. The DNA for the CDR3 is TGTGCCAGCAGTTTGGAGGCAGCCCATGCGGACACCGGGGAGCTGTTTTTT.

The V call is TRBV28, the J call TRBJ2-5; TRBD1 matches 8 bases. Germline CDR1 is MDHEN and CDR2 is SYDVKM. Unmatched junction bases numbered 9, after V lost 6 bases and J lost 3 bases. The CDR3 loop spans 15 amino acids. CDR3: CASSRTGTYKETQYF. Here the CDR3 DNA reads TGTGCCAGCAGCCGGACAGGGACTTATAAAGAGACCCAGTACTTC.

The chain recombines TRBV2 with TRBJ1-5; D unclear. V was trimmed by 8 bases and J by 3 bases, leaving 17 bases between them. This CDR3 region has 15 residues. The germline gives CDR1 SNHLY, CDR2 FYNNEI. The CDR3 DNA reads as TGTGCCAGCTCCCGGGGTAGAGGGTCCAATCAGCCCCAGCATTTT. Residues: CASSRGRGSNQPQHF. The full variable domain, in which reference TRBV2 and TRBJ1-5 provide the parts outside the CDR3, is EPEVTQTPSHQVTQMGQEVILRCVPISNHLYFYWYRQILGQKVEFLVSFYNNEISEKSEIFDDQFSVERPDGSNFTLKIRSTKLEDSAMYFCASSRGRGSNQPQHFGDGTRLSIL.

V is TRBV5-1 and J is TRBJ1-4; unclear D gene. The ends were cut back, 2 bases at V and 15 bases at J, with 20 bases in the middle. CDR1 and CDR2 from the germline V gene are SGHRS and YFSETQ. The CDR3 has 14 residues. CDR3 loop: CASSLGVTNELVFF. The CDR3 nucleotides are TGCGCCAGCAGCTTAGGTGTGACTAATGAATTGGTGTTTTTT. Supplemented by reference TRBV5-1 and TRBJ1-4, the full variable domain reads KAGVTQTPRYLIKTRGQQVTLSCSPISGHRSVSWYQQTPGQGLQFLFEYFSETQRNKGNFPGRFSGRQFSNSRSEMNVSTLELGDSALYLCASSLGVTNELVFFGSGTQLSVL.

The chain couples TRBV25-1 to TRBJ2-7; 11 nucleotides align to TRBD1. This CDR3 is built from 16 residues. Germline CDR1 is MGHDK and CDR2 is SYGVNS. J gave up 0 bases and V 6 bases, and 7 bases lay outside the gene matches. The CDR3 here is CASSGTGGPPSYEQYF. CDR3 nucleotide sequence: TGTGCCAGCAGCGGGACAGGGGGTCCTCCCTCCTACGAGCAGTACTTC.

The J gene is TRBJ1-1, the V gene TRBV6-1; the match to TRBD1 covers 9 bases. V lost 2 bases to trimming and J lost 1 base; unmatched junction nucleotides: 11. This CDR3 is built from 18 residues. Germline lookup yields CDR1 MNHNS and CDR2 SASEGT. The CDR3 region is CASSERARDREENTEAFF. DNA of the CDR3: TGTGCCAGCAGTGAACGAGCCCGGGACAGGGAGGAGAACACTGAAGCTTTCTTT.

The genes are TRBV28 and TRBJ1-1; D remains ambiguous. The V gene's germline CDR1 is MDHEN and CDR2 SYDVKM. Trimming cost V 8 bases and J 3 bases, with 13 bases left between them. CDR3 length: 13 residues. CDR3 DNA sequence: TGTGCCAGCGGTAAGCCGGTGGACACTGAAGCTTTCTTT. The encoded protein is CASGKPVDTEAFF.

This sequence joins TRBV30 and TRBJ2-7; D not resolved. This CDR3 spans 12 amino acids. V lost 0 bases and J lost 5, with 8 bases in between. Germline V gene data show CDR1 as GTSNPN and CDR2 as SVGIG (reference sequence). As DNA, the CDR3 is TGTGCCTGGAGTGTACACCCCCACGAGCAGTACTTC. As protein: CAWSVHPHEQYF.

The CDR3 nucleotides are TGTGCCAGCACCGTTGGTGGGGGGAAATCTCAAGAGACCCAGTACTTC. Translation: CASTVGGGKSQETQYF. V usage is TRBV28 and J usage is TRBJ2-5; D might be TRBD2 (6 bases). The CDR3 loop spans 16 amino acids. The germline gives CDR1 MDHEN, CDR2 SYDVKM. Deletions cut 7 bases from V and 2 bases from J, with 20 bases between.

Regarding this clone: This CDR3 is also generated by other DNA sequences in the sample. The chain joins TRBV6-1 to TRBJ1-5; 8 nucleotides match TRBD1. Trimming removed 4 bases from V and 1 base from J; junction bases left unmatched: 3. The CDR3 length is 15 residues. Germline V gene lookup returns CDR1 MNHNS and CDR2 SASEGT. The CDR3 sequence: CASSGTGGSNQPQHF. The CDR3 region has the DNA TGTGCCAGCAGTGGTACAGGGGGGAGCAATCAGCCCCAGCATTTT.

The chain uses TRBV28 and TRBJ2-1; 8 bases are a match to TRBD2. The germline gives CDR1 MDHEN, CDR2 SYDVKM. Trimming cost V 2 bases and J 9 bases; bases outside gene matches: 9. CDR3 length: 15 amino acids. The CDR3 sequence is CASSLGTGLVGEQFF. CDR3 in DNA: TGTGCCAGCAGTTTAGGGACGGGACTAGTGGGTGAGCAGTTCTTC.